The 9 T cell receptor beta chains below all came from one sample that was sequenced in a study of blood T cells in healthy people across ages. Alongside a J-beta primer mix, a sample-barcoded 5' primer served in a second PCR lasting roughly 6 to 12 cycles. TCRdb processed the 5' RACE reads anew with MiXCR; each CDR3 protein has one entry. The table shows 2 million or so distinct CDR3 sequences, with roughly 50% occurring only once. The sample consisted of blood. These receptors came from a woman in her thirties or forties in good health.

V and J are TRBV6-2 or TRBV6-3 and TRBJ2-6; 8 bases map to TRBD1. This CDR3 comprises 17 residues. The V gene end was trimmed by 2 bases and the J gene end by 1 base; junction bases not matched to a gene: 4. Germline CDR1 and CDR2: MNHEY and SVGEGT. The CDR3 protein is CASSYRTGGSGANVLTF. The CDR3 nucleotides read TGTGCCAGCAGTTACAGAACAGGGGGTTCTGGGGCCAACGTCCTGACTTTC.

The chain combines TRBV24-1 with TRBJ2-3; 7 bases line up with TRBD1. The ends lost 2 bases at V and 3 bases at J; junction bases unmatched: 13. Germline CDR1 reads KGHDR; CDR2 reads SFDVKD. The CDR3 runs to 18 residues. The CDR3: CATSDSLEPGQQTDTQYF. As DNA, the CDR3 is TGTGCCACCAGTGATTCCTTGGAACCGGGACAGCAAACAGATACGCAGTATTTT.

This clonotype was seen more than once but under ten times. The rearrangement links TRBV16 to TRBJ2-3; TRBD2 is a possible D gene (7 bases). V was shortened by 8 bases and J by 0 bases, with 12 bases between the two germline ends. The germline CDR1 and CDR2 sequences are KGHSY and FQNENV. The CDR3 consists of 14 residues. The CDR3 sequence: CASQRGASTDTQYF. Written as DNA, the CDR3 is TGTGCCAGCCAACGGGGGGCGAGCACAGATACGCAGTATTTT.

The table lists this clonotype with a few counts. Germline and junction disagree at one end, which may indicate a read error. Here the CDR3 DNA reads TGCAGTGCTGGAGAGGGGCGGTCGCCCAGGCAGCCCCAGCATTTT. It encodes CSAGEGRSPRQPQHF. V gene TRBV20-1 combines with J gene TRBJ1-5, with TRBD1 as a possible D gene (5 bases). CDR1 and CDR2 from the germline V gene are DFQATT and SNEGSKA (reference sequence). This CDR3 region has 15 residues.

The rearrangement links TRBV20-1 to TRBJ1-6; no reliable D call. Trimming removed 6 bases at V and 7 bases at J, with 10 bases between. Germline V gene sequence: CDR1 DFQATT, CDR2 SNEGSKA (reference sequence). The CDR3 spans 12 residues. The CDR3 DNA reads as TGCAGTGCCGATAACGTCAATTCACCCCTCCACTTT. Amino acid sequence: CSADNVNSPLHF.

This sequence joins TRBV4-1 and TRBJ2-5; D unresolved. The better agreement between TRBJ2-7 and the DNA end casts doubt on the J call. Germline CDR1 MGHRA, CDR2 YSYEKL. This CDR3 has 15 residues. The CDR3: CASSQNGLATYEQYF. The CDR3 DNA is TGCGCCAGCAGCCAGAACGGGTTGGCCACATACGAGCAGTACTTC.

About this clonotype itself: The junction shows a germline mismatch at one end, possibly a read error. The chain is built from TRBV6-5 and TRBJ1-2; possible D gene TRBD1, 5 bases. Germline V gives CDR1 MNHEY, CDR2 SVGAGI. CDR3 length: 12 amino acids. CDR3: CASRASGRGYTF. For the CDR3, the DNA is TGTGCTAGCAGGGCAAGCGGCAGAGGCTACACCTTC.

The chain combines TRBV25-1 with TRBJ2-4; tentatively, D is TRBD1 or TRBD2 (5 bases each). The CDR3 has 13 residues. The germline CDR1 and CDR2 sequences are MGHDK and SYGVNS. V lost 4 bases and J lost 13, with 17 bases in between. In DNA, the CDR3 is TGTGCCAGCAGTGTCCCTGGAATGGGGGACCAGTACTTC. It codes for CASSVPGMGDQYF.

This clonotype was seen only a few times. The chain employs TRBV29-1 and TRBJ1-2, with a weak D call TRBD1 (6 bases). CDR1 and CDR2 from the germline V gene are SQVTM and ANQGSEA. The V end was cut by 5 bases, the J end by 6 bases, with 7 bases between. The CDR3 spans 10 residues. The CDR3 bases are TGCAGCGTTCCAGGGGATGGCTACACCTTC. Encoded protein: CSVPGDGYTF.